The 25 T cell receptor beta chains in this list originate from one sample, sequenced in a study of T cells in Graves' hyperthyroidism and ophthalmopathy. The investigators amplified TCR beta CDR3 regions from RNA transcripts. First-round RT-PCR of the TCR CDR3 relied on the HTBI primer set. Using its own MiXCR run on the multiplex PCR reads, TCRdb lists one record per CDR3 protein. The sample lists 350,000 or so distinct CDR3 sequences, approximately 18% occurring once. What was sequenced was blood. All receptors derive from a woman in her twenties or thirties with Graves' hyperthyroidism that later progressed to Graves' ophthalmopathy.

At least ten counts were recorded for this clonotype. The chain combines TRBV7-2 with TRBJ2-1, with a weak D call TRBD1 (6 bases). The CDR3 runs to 15 residues. Germline-derived CDR1 and CDR2 are SGHTA and FQGNSA. V lost 5 bases to trimming and J lost 6 bases, with 17 bases between them. The CDR3 sequence is CASSGQTHRGNEQFF. The CDR3 DNA sequence: TGTGCCAGCAGCGGACAGACTCACCGGGGCAATGAGCAGTTCTTC.

At least ten counts were recorded for this clonotype. The genes are TRBV2 and TRBJ2-7; D may match TRBD1 or TRBD2 (5 bases each). The CDR3 extends over 16 amino acids. The V and J ends lost 2 bases and 2 bases respectively, with 16 bases between them. CDR1 and CDR2 from the germline V gene are SNHLY and FYNNEI. CDR3 nucleotides: TGTGCCAGCAGTGAAAGGAGGTCTTGGGGGACCTACGAGCAGTACTTC. It encodes CASSERRSWGTYEQYF.

V and J are TRBV27 and TRBJ2-7; 7 positions match TRBD2. The CDR3 has 17 residues. Trimming at V came to 2 bases and at J to 2 bases, leaving 12 bases not matched to a gene. Per germline, CDR1 MNHEY and CDR2 SMNVEV (reference sequence). The DNA of the CDR3 is TGTGCCAGCAGTTTAAGGTTAACTAGCGCGCTAACCTACGAGCAGTACTTC. Translating gives CASSLRLTSALTYEQYF.

Ten or more counts support this clonotype. The J gene is TRBJ1-4, the V gene TRBV6-1, with TRBD1 identical over 10 bases. V gave up 9 bases and J gave up 2 bases; unmatched junction bases: 6. The germline V gene has CDR1 MNHNS and CDR2 SASEGT. The CDR3 is made up of 15 amino acids. The CDR3 loop is CASVDRGLTNEKLFF. CDR3 DNA sequence: TGTGCCAGTGTAGACAGGGGGCTGACTAATGAAAAACTGTTTTTT.

This clonotype was detected many times. J is TRBJ2-2 and V is TRBV7-9, with 7 bases fitting TRBD1. Germline CDR1 and CDR2: SEHNR and FQNEAQ (reference sequence). CDR3 length equals 15 residues. The J segment lost 3 bases and the V segment lost 2 bases, leaving 3 bases of the junction unmatched. CDR3 coding DNA: TGTGCCAGCAGCTTAAACAGGGGACACACCGGGGAGCTGTTTTTT. Its protein product is CASSLNRGHTGELFF.

This clonotype came up many times. The chain employs TRBV2 and TRBJ2-2; TRBD2 is a possible D gene (6 bases). The CDR3 contains 14 residues. CDR1 and CDR2 (germline): SNHLY, FYNNEI. V shed 6 bases and J shed 8 bases, with 16 bases lying between them. The CDR3 loop is CASRRATEGGELFF. CDR3 in DNA: TGTGCCAGCAGACGGGCCACGGAGGGGGGGGAGCTGTTTTTT. The complete variable domain, with remaining parts taken from reference TRBV2 and TRBJ2-2, reads EPEVTQTPSHQVTQMGQEVILRCVPISNHLYFYWYRQILGQKVEFLVSFYNNEISEKSEIFDDQFSVERPDGSNFTLKIRSTKLEDSAMYFCASRRATEGGELFFGEGSRLTVL.

This clonotype has ten or more counts. The V call is TRBV30, the J call TRBJ2-1, with 7 bases identical to TRBD1. The CDR3 loop spans 14 amino acids. The germline gives CDR1 GTSNPN, CDR2 SVGIG (reference sequence). Unmatched junction bases numbered 9, after V lost 4 bases and J lost 6 bases. This CDR3 is CAWNRQGHSNEQFF. CDR3 DNA sequence: TGTGCCTGGAACCGACAGGGTCACTCCAATGAGCAGTTCTTC.

In this sample, this clonotype turned up many times. The chain employs TRBV28 and TRBJ2-3; 7 bases map to TRBD1. Trimming cost V 11 bases and J 6 bases; bases outside gene matches: 17. CDR1 MDHEN and CDR2 SYDVKM come from the germline V gene. CDR3 length: 15 residues. The CDR3, as DNA: TGTGCCTCTCAACCCGGGGACAGTGGATGGGATACGCAGTATTTT. Protein sequence: CASQPGDSGWDTQYF.

This clonotype was counted many times. The chain is built from TRBV5-5 and TRBJ2-1; the D gene is possibly TRBD2 (5 bases). V gave up 0 bases and J gave up 2 bases, with 9 bases separating them. This CDR3 has 15 residues. CDR1 and CDR2 (germline): SGHKS, YYEKEE (reference sequence). CDR3 nucleotides: TGTGCCAGCAGCTTGGTTGGAGGAGCCTACAATGAGCAGTTCTTC. This gives the protein CASSLVGGAYNEQFF.

The chain employs TRBV27 and TRBJ1-1; no clear D. With 2 bases removed from V and 1 base from J, the gap between germline ends came to 8 bases. Per germline, CDR1 MNHEY and CDR2 SMNVEV (reference sequence). This CDR3 comprises 14 residues. The DNA of the CDR3 is TGTGCCAGCAGTTTACGAAACAGGAACACTGAAGCTTTCTTT. It encodes CASSLRNRNTEAFF.

V is TRBV5-1 and J is TRBJ2-5; either TRBD1 or TRBD2 may fit D (5 bases each). Trimming left V 5 bases short and J 13 bases short, with 21 bases between. Germline-derived CDR1 and CDR2 are SGHRS and YFSETQ. CDR3 length equals 13 residues. The CDR3 loop reads CASRGERRDVAYF. For the CDR3, the DNA is TGCGCCAGCAGGGGGGAGAGACGGGATGTGGCGTACTTC.

The J gene is TRBJ2-3, the V gene TRBV7-2; TRBD2 agrees at 8 bases. V was pared by 3 bases and J by 5 bases, with 7 bases of the junction left unmatched. CDR3 size: 15 residues. Germline V gene data show CDR1 as SGHTA and CDR2 as FQGNSA. The CDR3 reads CASSFTGGPGDTQYF. The CDR3 DNA reads as TGTGCCAGCAGCTTCACGGGAGGGCCAGGAGATACGCAGTATTTT.

Many counts were recorded for this clonotype. The chain uses TRBV27 and TRBJ2-1; D gene unclear. From germline, CDR1 is MNHEY and CDR2 SMNVEV (reference sequence). CDR3 length equals 15 residues. Trimming removed 7 bases from V and 0 bases from J, with 13 bases in between. The CDR3, as DNA: TGTGCCAGCAAGTTTAGGGATCGCTCCTACAATGAGCAGTTCTTC. It specifies CASKFRDRSYNEQFF.

The rearrangement uses TRBV30 and TRBJ2-1; 11 bases align to TRBD2. Germline CDR1 is GTSNPN and CDR2 is SVGIG (reference sequence). This CDR3 has 15 amino acids. Losses at the gene ends were 4 bases for V and 6 bases for J; bases not matched to a gene: 8. The CDR3 sequence: CAWTSLLAGANEQFF. In nucleotides, the CDR3 is TGTGCCTGGACCTCGTTACTAGCGGGAGCCAATGAGCAGTTCTTC.

Many counts were recorded for this clonotype. The chain employs TRBV6-2 or TRBV6-3 and TRBJ1-6, with 7 bases fitting TRBD1. J lost 0 bases, V lost 0 bases, and 14 bases had no gene match. Germline V gene data show CDR1 as MNHEY and CDR2 as SVGEGT. The CDR3 is 21 amino acids. CDR3 loop: CASSYSRTRDSGNSYNSPLHF. Here the CDR3 DNA reads TGTGCCAGCAGTTACTCGAGAACTAGGGACAGCGGAAACTCCTATAATTCACCCCTCCACTTT.

The sample holds many counts of this clonotype. This sequence joins TRBV28 and TRBJ1-4; D is unresolved. The CDR3 covers 16 residues. Trimming took 4 bases from V and 3 from J, leaving 15 bases between them. Looked up from germline, CDR1 is MDHEN and CDR2 is SYDVKM. CDR3 in DNA: TGTGCCAGCAGTTCTCCCCCGGGAGCCCCTAATGAAAAACTGTTTTTT. Translating it yields CASSSPPGAPNEKLFF.

Details on this clonotype: With a much larger clone just one base away, this may be a read error. V usage is TRBV3-1 and J usage is TRBJ2-7; D gene uncertain. The CDR3 spans 13 residues. V dropped 3 bases and J dropped 5 bases, with 11 bases sitting between them. Germline values: CDR1 LGHDT, CDR2 YNNKEL (reference sequence). The DNA for the CDR3 is TGTGCCAGCAGCCAGCTTTCGGAGAACGAGCAGTACTTC. Translated, it gives CASSQLSENEQYF.

V is TRBV24-1 and J is TRBJ2-1; no clear D gene. The V gene's germline CDR1 is KGHDR and CDR2 SFDVKD. CDR3 length: 14 amino acids. The V end was cut by 3 bases, the J end by 10 bases, with 15 bases between. CDR3 DNA sequence: TGTGCCACCAGTGATCCTTTCGACCTAACCGAGCAGTTCTTC. It codes for CATSDPFDLTEQFF.

In its sample, this clonotype was seen many times. CDR3 sequence reads: CAITDPSSYNEQFF. The CDR3 DNA follows: TGTGCCATCACCGACCCGAGCTCCTACAATGAGCAGTTCTTC. V is TRBV10-3 and J is TRBJ2-1, with no clear D. CDR3 size: 14 residues. Trimming cost V 7 bases and J 0 bases, with 10 bases left between them. CDR1 is ENHRY and CDR2 is SYGVKD in the germline V gene.

This clonotype was picked up a small number of times. The V call is TRBV6-1, the J call TRBJ1-3, with D possibly TRBD1 on 6 matching bases. Trimming pared 4 bases from V and 4 bases from J, leaving 8 bases between. This CDR3 region has 13 residues. Germline V CDR1 and CDR2: MNHNS, SASEGT. This CDR3 is CASSGQGGNTIYF. Here the CDR3 DNA reads TGTGCCAGCAGTGGTCAGGGGGGAAACACCATATATTTT.

This clonotype was recorded a few times. V usage is TRBV27 and J usage is TRBJ1-4, with a possible D match to TRBD1 (5 bases). The CDR3 runs to 12 residues. Germline V gene sequence: CDR1 MNHEY, CDR2 SMNVEV (reference sequence). With 5 bases removed from V and 10 bases from J, the gap between germline ends came to 11 bases. The DNA for the CDR3 is TGTGCCAGCAGTATGGGGCGCGGAAAACTGTTTTTT. This codes for CASSMGRGKLFF.

This clonotype showed up many times. The chain is built from TRBV6-1 and TRBJ2-1; D is unresolved. The V and J ends lost 0 bases and 0 bases respectively, with 12 bases between them. The CDR3 sequence is 17 residues long. CDR1 is MNHNS, CDR2 SASEGT, per germline. The CDR3 coding sequence is TGTGCCAGCAGTGAAGCAGGCAGAAGAAGCTCCTACAATGAGCAGTTCTTC. Its translation: CASSEAGRRSSYNEQFF.

This clonotype showed up many times. This chain uses TRBV12-3 or TRBV12-4 with TRBJ1-1; D uncertain. There are 14 residues in the CDR3. Between the trimmed V and J ends, which lost 5 bases and 2 bases, there was a span of 12 bases. The CDR3 DNA is TGTGCCAGCAGTCCCACGGGAAGAAACACTGAAGCTTTCTTT. Amino acid sequence: CASSPTGRNTEAFF.

The V gene is TRBV30, the J gene TRBJ2-3, with 16 bases matching TRBD2. The CDR3 has 21 amino acids. CDR1 is GTSNPN and CDR2 is SVGIG in the germline V gene (reference sequence). The J segment lost 1 base and the V segment lost 1 base, leaving 14 bases of the junction unmatched. CDR3 DNA sequence: TGTGCCTGGAGTGGATGGTCGGGACTAGCGGGAGGGCAACCGGGCACAGATACGCAGTATTTT. Translation: CAWSGWSGLAGGQPGTDTQYF. The variable domain in full, completed from reference TRBV30 and TRBJ2-3, reads SQTIHQWPATLVQPVGSPLSLECTVEGTSNPNLYWYRQAAGRGLQLLFYSVGIGQISSEVPQNLSASRPQDRQFILSSKKLLLSDSGFYLCAWSGWSGLAGGQPGTDTQYFGPGTRLTVL.

Points on this clonotype: At one of its ends the junction is not consistent with the germline gene, which may arise from a read error. The rearrangement joins TRBV11-1 to TRBJ2-5; TRBD2 is a possible D gene (5 bases). This CDR3 spans 15 amino acids. Germline V gives CDR1 SGHAT, CDR2 FQDESV (reference sequence). DNA for the CDR3: TGTGCCAGCAGCTTACGGCAGTCAACACTAGAGACGCAGTACTTC. Translation: CASSLRQSTLETQYF.